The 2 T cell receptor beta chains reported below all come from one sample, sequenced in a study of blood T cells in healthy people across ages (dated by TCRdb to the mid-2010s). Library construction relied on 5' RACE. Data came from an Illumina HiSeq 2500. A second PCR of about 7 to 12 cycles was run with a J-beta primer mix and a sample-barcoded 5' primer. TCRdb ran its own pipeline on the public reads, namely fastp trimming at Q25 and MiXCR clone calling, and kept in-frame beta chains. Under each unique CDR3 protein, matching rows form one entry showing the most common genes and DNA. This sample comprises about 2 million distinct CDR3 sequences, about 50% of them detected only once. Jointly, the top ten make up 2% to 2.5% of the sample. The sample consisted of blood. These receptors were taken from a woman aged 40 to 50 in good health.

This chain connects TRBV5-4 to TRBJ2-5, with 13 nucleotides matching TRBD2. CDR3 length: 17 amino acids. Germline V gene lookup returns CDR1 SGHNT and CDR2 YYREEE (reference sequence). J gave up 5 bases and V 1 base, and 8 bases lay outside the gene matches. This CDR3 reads CASSLLTSGGLRETQYF. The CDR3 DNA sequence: TGTGCCAGCAGCTTGTTGACTAGCGGGGGGTTGCGGGAGACCCAGTACTTC.

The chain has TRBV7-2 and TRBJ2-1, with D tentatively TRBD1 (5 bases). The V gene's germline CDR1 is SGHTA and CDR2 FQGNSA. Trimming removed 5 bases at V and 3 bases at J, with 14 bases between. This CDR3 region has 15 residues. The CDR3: CASSGQALDYNEQFF. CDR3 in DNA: TGTGCCAGCAGCGGACAAGCCCTAGACTACAATGAGCAGTTCTTC. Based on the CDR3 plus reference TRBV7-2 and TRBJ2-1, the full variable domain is GAGVSQSPSNKVTEKGKDVELRCDPISGHTALYWYRQSLGQGLEFLIYFQGNSAPDKSGLPSDRFSAERTGGSVSTLTIQRTQQEDSAVYLCASSGQALDYNEQFFGPGTRLTVL.